This T cell receptor beta chain came from a study of shared clonotypes between healthy human individuals. The germline V gene has CDR1 SNHLY and CDR2 FYNNEI. The CDR3 totals 14 residues. Trimming took off 7 bases at V and 4 bases at J, with 14 bases between the two ends. For each subset, genomic DNA was distributed in equal portions over several immunoSEQ plates. Using immunoSEQ multiplex PCR, the repertoire was profiled, and TCRdb retains in-frame clones only, with some absent. The sample comprises 1,100,000 or so clones, approximately 78% of which are singletons, and approximately 0.5% rests with the top ten.

This sequence joins TRBV2 and TRBJ2-1; D may be TRBD2 (5 bases). The sequenced material came from memory CD4+ T cells from PBMCs. Sample subset: CD45RA-negative fraction. The receptor was derived from a man younger than 30 in good health. Some clones in this sample may be carry-over from other donors' samples. The CDR3 DNA sequence: TGTGCCAGCACCGTTGAAGGGAGTTACAATGAGCAGTTCTTC. This encodes CASTVEGSYNEQFF.